A single sample gave rise to the 27 T cell receptor beta chains below, sequenced in a study of T cells in Graves' hyperthyroidism and ophthalmopathy. Amplified regions were TCR beta CDR3 sequences from RNA transcripts. When the TCR CDR3 underwent first-round RT-PCR, the HTBI primer set was used. TCRdb called the multiplex PCR reads again in MiXCR, with one record for every CDR3 protein. The data contain fewer than 650,000 distinct CDR3 sequences, approximately 15% of them singletons. Sequencing was carried out using blood. The source is a woman younger than 35 with Graves' ophthalmopathy.

There are many counts of this clonotype. This sequence joins TRBV12-3 or TRBV12-4 and TRBJ1-1, with D possibly TRBD1 on 5 matching bases. V gave up 6 bases and J gave up 2 bases, with 19 bases separating them. The CDR3 totals 16 residues. CDR3 nucleotide sequence: TGTGCCAGCAGCTCGGCTGGCGGAGGGGTCAACACTGAAGCTTTCTTT. The encoded protein is CASSSAGGGVNTEAFF.

This sequence joins TRBV19 and TRBJ2-7; a possible D gene is TRBD1 (5 bases). Trimming took off 0 bases at V and 4 bases at J, with 16 bases between the two ends. Germline V lookup: CDR1 LNHDA, CDR2 SQIVND (reference sequence). This CDR3 contains 16 residues. The DNA for the CDR3 is TGTGCCAGTAGTATAGACAGTCTTGACAGCTTTTACGAGCAGTACTTC. This translates into CASSIDSLDSFYEQYF. Full variable domain (missing parts from reference TRBV19 and TRBJ2-7): DGGITQSPKYLFRKEGQNVTLSCEQNLNHDAMYWYRQDPGQGLRLIYYSQIVNDFQKGDIAEGYSVSREKKESFPLTVTSAQKNPTAFYLCASSIDSLDSFYEQYFGPGTRLTVT.

This chain links TRBV7-3 with TRBJ2-4; D is perhaps TRBD1 or TRBD2 (7 bases each). Germline CDR1 reads SGHTA; CDR2 reads FQGTGA. The CDR3 is made up of 19 amino acids. V lost 4 bases to trimming and J lost 0 bases, with 22 bases between them. CDR3 nucleotide sequence: TGTGCCAGCAGCTCCAGCGGGACAGAACCGAAACTAGCCAAAAACATTCAGTACTTC. It is translated as CASSSSGTEPKLAKNIQYF.

This clonotype came up many times. The chain recombines TRBV7-9 with TRBJ1-2; D may be TRBD1 (6 bases). Germline V gives CDR1 SEHNR, CDR2 FQNEAQ (reference sequence). The CDR3 has 16 amino acids. Between the trimmed V and J ends, which lost 5 bases and 3 bases, there was a span of 19 bases. CDR3 residues: CASSKFSGGHYYGYTF. The CDR3 DNA reads TGTGCCAGCAGCAAATTTTCCGGGGGCCATTACTATGGCTACACCTTC.

This chain connects TRBV10-3 to TRBJ2-1; 11 bases are shared with TRBD2. V dropped 8 bases and J dropped 4; count of bases not matched to a gene: 22. Germline-derived CDR1 and CDR2 are ENHRY and SYGVKD. The CDR3 runs to 20 residues. The CDR3 here is CAIGGPGTSGPTSRYNEQFF. DNA of the CDR3: TGTGCCATCGGGGGCCCCGGGACTAGCGGTCCGACCTCTAGGTACAATGAGCAGTTCTTC.

This clonotype was detected many times. The chain has TRBV20-1 and TRBJ2-1, with 11 bases identical to TRBD2. This CDR3 has 18 amino acids. Unmatched junction bases numbered 16, after V lost 1 base and J lost 8 bases. Germline V CDR1 and CDR2: DFQATT, SNEGSKA (reference sequence). CDR3: CSARALSGTSGLTHEQFF. The CDR3 DNA sequence: TGCAGTGCTAGAGCACTTTCCGGGACTAGCGGACTCACACATGAGCAGTTCTTC.

This clonotype was detected many times. The chain combines TRBV12-3 or TRBV12-4 with TRBJ2-7; possible D gene TRBD1, 5 bases. This CDR3 comprises 13 residues. V dropped 1 base and J dropped 6 bases, with 10 bases sitting between them. CDR3 loop: CASSLGRAGEQYF. Written as DNA, the CDR3 is TGTGCCAGCAGTTTAGGCAGGGCTGGCGAGCAGTACTTC.

This clonotype was recorded many times. V is TRBV28 and J is TRBJ2-1; possibly TRBD1 for D (5 bases). This CDR3 comprises 14 residues. Trimming took off 8 bases at V and 0 bases at J, with 11 bases between the two ends. Germline-derived CDR1 and CDR2 are MDHEN and SYDVKM. This CDR3 reads CASQTDSSYNEQFF. CDR3 nucleotide sequence: TGTGCCAGCCAGACAGACAGCTCCTACAATGAGCAGTTCTTC.

This clonotype was seen a handful of times. A read error is possible here, since a much larger clone lies one base away. The rearrangement joins TRBV12-3 or TRBV12-4 to TRBJ2-2; D gene uncertain. The CDR3 runs 12 residues. Trimming removed 11 bases at V and 6 bases at J, with 13 bases between. The CDR3 sequence: CAGTPGAGELFF. DNA of the CDR3: TGTGCCGGCACCCCTGGGGCCGGGGAGCTGTTTTTT.

At least ten counts were recorded for this clonotype. The chain carries TRBV20-1 and TRBJ1-1; weak D call: TRBD1 (6 bases). From germline, CDR1 is DFQATT and CDR2 SNEGSKA (reference sequence). The CDR3 spans 14 residues. Trimming took 6 bases from V and 0 from J, leaving 14 bases between them. CDR3 loop: CSAVTGPLNTEAFF. CDR3 nucleotide sequence: TGCAGTGCCGTTACAGGGCCCTTGAACACTGAAGCTTTCTTT.

This sequence joins TRBV19 and TRBJ2-4; possibly TRBD2 for D (5 bases). From germline, CDR1 is LNHDA and CDR2 SQIVND (reference sequence). The CDR3 has 18 amino acids. V was shortened by 6 bases and J by 3 bases, with 24 bases between the two germline ends. CDR3 sequence (DNA): TGTGCCAGTAGCCTAAACGCCGGACTGCGGAACTTCAAAAACATTCAGTACTTC. Residues: CASSLNAGLRNFKNIQYF.

The chain recombines TRBV30 with TRBJ2-5, with 12 bases aligning to TRBD1. CDR3 size: 19 residues. V shed 3 bases, J shed 4 bases, and the junction held 18 bases outside the gene matches. Germline V lookup: CDR1 GTSNPN, CDR2 SVGIG (reference sequence). The CDR3 loop is CAWRTGTGGSEGLVETQYF. The CDR3 DNA reads as TGTGCCTGGAGAACCGGGACAGGGGGCTCGGAGGGCCTTGTAGAGACCCAGTACTTC.

This clonotype was seen at least ten times. This sequence joins TRBV12-3 or TRBV12-4 and TRBJ2-3; D is undetermined. V lost 1 base and J 3 bases, leaving 17 bases between the germline ends. This CDR3 region has 17 residues. This CDR3 reads CASSLVMRMYRTDTQYF. CDR3 in DNA: TGTGCCAGCAGTTTAGTTATGCGCATGTATAGGACAGATACGCAGTATTTT.

This clonotype was recorded at least ten times. V gene TRBV20-1 combines with J gene TRBJ1-6; no firm D call. Trimming took off 0 bases at V and 10 bases at J, with 7 bases between the two ends. The CDR3 is made up of 12 amino acids. Germline V CDR1 and CDR2: DFQATT, SNEGSKA (reference sequence). The CDR3 region has the DNA TGCAGTGCTAGAGAGCCCGGATCACCCCTCCACTTT. Translating gives CSAREPGSPLHF.

At least ten counts were recorded for this clonotype. The CDR3 coding sequence is TGTGCCAGCAGCATCCCGGGACTAGCGGGAGTTGAGCAGTACTTC. It yields the protein CASSIPGLAGVEQYF. The V gene is TRBV7-2, the J gene TRBJ2-7, with 14 bases identical to TRBD2. The germline CDR1 and CDR2 sequences are SGHTA and FQGNSA. The CDR3 covers 15 residues. Trimming at V came to 5 bases and at J to 7 bases, leaving 7 bases not matched to a gene.

The V and J genes are TRBV19 and TRBJ2-1, with 10 bases that match TRBD1. Germline CDR1 is LNHDA and CDR2 is SQIVND (reference sequence). J gave up 3 bases and V 7 bases, and 6 bases lay outside the gene matches. The CDR3 is 15 residues long. The DNA for the CDR3 is TGTGCCAGTATACCCGGGGACAGGGGCTACAATGAGCAGTTCTTC. Its translation is CASIPGDRGYNEQFF.

As to this clonotype: This may arise from a read error, as a much more abundant clone is one base away. The rearrangement links TRBV11-2 to TRBJ2-7; no firm D call. The CDR3 length is 13 residues. Germline CDR1 is SGHAT and CDR2 is FQNNGV. Here the CDR3 DNA reads TGTGCCAACAGCTTACGCCTAAATTACGAGCAGTACTTC. Its translation: CANSLRLNYEQYF.

This sequence joins TRBV4-1 and TRBJ2-1; TRBD2 matches 10 bases. The germline V gene has CDR1 MGHRA and CDR2 YSYEKL. Germline trimming cut 0 bases from V and 8 bases from J; bases unmatched to any gene: 10. CDR3 size: 17 residues. The CDR3: CASSQDGPSGRRDEQFF. In DNA, the CDR3 is TGCGCCAGCAGCCAAGATGGGCCTAGCGGGAGACGAGATGAGCAGTTCTTC.

This clonotype was detected many times. This chain joins TRBV2 and TRBJ2-3, with 10 bases identical to TRBD1. Trimming took 7 bases from V and 4 from J; bases not matched to a gene: 5. Germline V gene sequence: CDR1 SNHLY, CDR2 FYNNEI. CDR3 size: 14 residues. For the CDR3, the DNA is TGTGCCAGCAAGGGACAGGGGTATGCAGATACGCAGTATTTT. Its protein product is CASKGQGYADTQYF.

This clonotype was detected only a few times. The chain combines TRBV12-3 or TRBV12-4 with TRBJ2-4, with unresolved D. Trimming stripped 3 bases from V and 6 bases from J, with 6 bases between. The CDR3 runs 12 residues. The CDR3 nucleotides read TGTGCCAGCAGTTTCACTCTAAACATTCAGTACTTC. It is translated as CASSFTLNIQYF.

This clonotype was found many times. V gene TRBV6-6 combines with J gene TRBJ2-5, with D perhaps TRBD1 or TRBD2 (5 bases each). V dropped 2 bases and J dropped 3 bases, with 10 bases sitting between them. The CDR3 consists of 14 residues. Germline loops: CDR1 MNHNY, CDR2 SVGAGI (reference sequence). CDR3 nucleotides: TGTGCCAGCAGTTACGGTTTGGGGGAAGAGACCCAGTACTTC. It codes for CASSYGLGEETQYF.

The rearrangement uses TRBV25-1 and TRBJ2-7; 7 nucleotides line up with TRBD1. With V trimmed by 1 base and J by 6 bases, 12 bases remained unmatched. From germline, CDR1 is MGHDK and CDR2 SYGVNS. This CDR3 is built from 16 residues. CDR3 bases: TGTGCCAGCAGTGAATGCATCAAGGGACAGCTTTGCGAGCAGTACTTC. Its protein product is CASSECIKGQLCEQYF.

This clonotype was recorded many times. This chain links TRBV28 with TRBJ1-5, with D possibly matching TRBD1 (6 bases). The CDR3 sequence is 18 residues long. CDR1 and CDR2 (germline): MDHEN, SYDVKM. V was pared by 0 bases and J by 4 bases, with 19 bases between. The CDR3 DNA reads as TGTGCCAGCAGTTTATGGGGAGGAACAGGGATGGGAAATCAGCCCCAGCATTTT. Translating it yields CASSLWGGTGMGNQPQHF.

This clonotype came up many times. The V and J genes are TRBV2 and TRBJ1-2, with a tentative D call TRBD1 (5 bases). In germline, CDR1 is SNHLY, CDR2 FYNNEI. The CDR3 contains 15 residues. V lost 3 bases to trimming and J lost 1 base, with 12 bases between them. CDR3 sequence (DNA): TGTGCCAGCAGTGAGGTCAGGGAAGATAACTATGGCTACACCTTC. Amino acids: CASSEVREDNYGYTF.

Ten or more counts support this clonotype. The chain recombines TRBV27 with TRBJ1-2; TRBD1 agrees at 7 bases. V lost 5 bases and J lost 7; bases outside the gene matches: 13. CDR3 size: 15 residues. Looked up from germline, CDR1 is MNHEY and CDR2 is SMNVEV (reference sequence). The CDR3 reads CASSPSGGSRGGYTF. The CDR3 DNA reads as TGTGCCAGCAGTCCTTCAGGGGGTTCCAGAGGTGGCTACACCTTC.

This clonotype was detected ten times or more. V gene TRBV6-1 combines with J gene TRBJ1-2, with no clear D. The CDR3 spans 12 residues. V dropped 6 bases and J dropped 1 base, with 6 bases sitting between them. Germline V gene lookup returns CDR1 MNHNS and CDR2 SASEGT. The CDR3 DNA follows: TGTGCCAGCAGGGAGATTAACTATGGCTACACCTTC. It codes for CASREINYGYTF.

The chain carries TRBV7-9 and TRBJ2-3; weak D call: TRBD1 (6 bases). CDR1 and CDR2 from the germline V gene are SEHNR and FQNEAQ (reference sequence). Trimming took 1 base from V and 3 from J, leaving 11 bases between them. This CDR3 region has 15 residues. The CDR3, as DNA: TGTGCCAGCAGCTTAGTGGGGGCGCTGACAGATACGCAGTATTTT. It specifies CASSLVGALTDTQYF.